What follows are 11 T cell receptor beta chains derived from one specimen sequenced in a study of blood T cell repertoires in COVID-19. The data were produced by immunoSEQ multiplex PCR, yet TCRdb's version contains in-frame clones alone and is incomplete. The sample contains under 150,000 clones, roughly 91% of which appear only once. The sequenced material came from peripheral blood. These receptors originate from a man between 50 and 59 years old with active or convalescent COVID-19.

This chain joins TRBV28 and TRBJ2-3; D might be TRBD1 (6 bases). Between the trimmed V and J ends, which lost 7 bases and 3 bases, there was a span of 14 bases. The CDR3 contains 14 residues. Germline loops: CDR1 MDHEN, CDR2 SYDVKM. In DNA, the CDR3 is TGTGCCAGCATTAGGGGGATTGGAACAGATACGCAGTATTTT. This sequence encodes CASIRGIGTDTQYF. Full variable domain (missing parts from reference TRBV28 and TRBJ2-3): DVKVTQSSRYLVKRTGEKVFLECVQDMDHENMFWYRQDPGLGLRLIYFSYDVKMKEKGDIPEGYSVSREKKERFSLILESASTNQTSMYLCASIRGIGTDTQYFGPGTRLTVL.

This clone was observed a single time. The V gene is TRBV7-2, the J gene TRBJ2-3; 10 nucleotides align to TRBD2. CDR3 length equals 16 residues. V was clipped by 5 bases and J by 3 bases; unmatched bases: 8. The germline V gene has CDR1 SGHTA and CDR2 FQGNSA. The CDR3 DNA reads as TGTGCCAGCAGCGAACCACTAGCGGGACCTACAGATACGCAGTATTTT. Its translation is CASSEPLAGPTDTQYF.

The J gene is TRBJ1-2, the V gene TRBV30; no clear D. Germline V CDR1 and CDR2: GTSNPN, SVGIG (reference sequence). Trimming pared 6 bases from V and 6 bases from J, leaving 14 bases between. The length of the CDR3 is 12 residues. The chain's CDR3 is CACRREGHGYTF. For the CDR3, the DNA is TGTGCCTGTAGGAGGGAAGGGCATGGCTACACCTTC.

This clone was recorded only once. The genes are TRBV5-5 and TRBJ2-3; tentative D call: TRBD2 (5 bases). Germline CDR1 and CDR2: SGHKS and YYEKEE (reference sequence). With 5 bases removed from V and 4 bases from J, the gap between germline ends came to 11 bases. CDR3 length equals 13 residues. The CDR3 is CASSSLAPDTQYF. The CDR3 DNA reads TGTGCCAGCAGTTCTCTAGCCCCAGATACGCAGTATTTT.

This chain joins TRBV7-2 and TRBJ2-2; 7 positions agree with TRBD1. J lost 8 bases, V lost 5 bases, and 11 bases had no gene match. The CDR3 covers 15 residues. Germline V gene lookup returns CDR1 SGHTA and CDR2 FQGNSA. The CDR3 bases are TGTGCCAGCAGCGCAAGACAGGGCGGACTGGGGGAGCTGTTTTTT. Protein: CASSARQGGLGELFF.

This chain connects TRBV2 to TRBJ2-3; 9 bases line up with TRBD2. The CDR3 runs to 15 residues. The V segment lost 6 bases and the J segment 0 bases; nucleotides outside the gene matches: 4. The V gene's germline CDR1 is SNHLY and CDR2 FYNNEI. In nucleotides, the CDR3 is TGTGCCAGCAGGCGGGAGGGCCCCAGCACAGATACGCAGTATTTT. Protein: CASRREGPSTDTQYF.

The chain carries TRBV19 and TRBJ1-1, with 7 bases that match TRBD1. With 4 bases clipped from V and 0 bases from J, the junction kept 11 bases outside the gene matches. Germline loops: CDR1 LNHDA, CDR2 SQIVND (reference sequence). CDR3 length: 17 residues. As DNA, the CDR3 is TGTGCCAGTAGTAGGGACCGGGACAGACAAATGAACACTGAAGCTTTCTTT. This sequence encodes CASSRDRDRQMNTEAFF.

This clone showed up just once. CDR3 residues: CAISESNRFSGNTIYF. CDR3 bases: TGTGCCATCAGTGAGTCGAATAGATTTTCTGGAAACACCATATATTTT. The chain employs TRBV10-3 and TRBJ1-3; no definite D call. Germline CDR1 is ENHRY and CDR2 is SYGVKD. V was trimmed by 0 bases and J by 1 base, leaving 10 bases between them. This CDR3 contains 16 residues.

This clone was detected a few times. V usage is TRBV28 and J usage is TRBJ1-2, with 10 bases identical to TRBD1. The CDR3 length is 16 residues. Germline V gene sequence: CDR1 MDHEN, CDR2 SYDVKM. The trim removed 2 bases at V and 7 bases at J, leaving 10 bases unmatched. CDR3 nucleotide sequence: TGTGCCAGCAGTTTAGGAGTGAGGGGACAGGGGTCTGGCTACACCTTC. Its translation: CASSLGVRGQGSGYTF.

The V and J genes are TRBV5-4 and TRBJ1-3, with 7 bases lining up with TRBD1. This CDR3 is 16 amino acids long. With V trimmed by 4 bases and J by 0 bases, 7 bases remained unmatched. CDR1 is SGHNT, CDR2 YYREEE, per germline (reference sequence). In DNA form, the CDR3 reads TGTGCCAGCAGCGCACCGGGACAGATCTCTGGAAACACCATATATTTT. Its protein product is CASSAPGQISGNTIYF.

The chain recombines TRBV5-6 with TRBJ1-1; D not certain. V lost 1 base and J lost 4, with 8 bases in between. This CDR3 has 13 amino acids. The V gene's germline CDR1 is SGHDT and CDR2 YYEEEE. CDR3 loop: CASSLPGITEAFF. CDR3 sequence (DNA): TGTGCCAGCAGCTTGCCGGGAATCACTGAAGCTTTCTTT.